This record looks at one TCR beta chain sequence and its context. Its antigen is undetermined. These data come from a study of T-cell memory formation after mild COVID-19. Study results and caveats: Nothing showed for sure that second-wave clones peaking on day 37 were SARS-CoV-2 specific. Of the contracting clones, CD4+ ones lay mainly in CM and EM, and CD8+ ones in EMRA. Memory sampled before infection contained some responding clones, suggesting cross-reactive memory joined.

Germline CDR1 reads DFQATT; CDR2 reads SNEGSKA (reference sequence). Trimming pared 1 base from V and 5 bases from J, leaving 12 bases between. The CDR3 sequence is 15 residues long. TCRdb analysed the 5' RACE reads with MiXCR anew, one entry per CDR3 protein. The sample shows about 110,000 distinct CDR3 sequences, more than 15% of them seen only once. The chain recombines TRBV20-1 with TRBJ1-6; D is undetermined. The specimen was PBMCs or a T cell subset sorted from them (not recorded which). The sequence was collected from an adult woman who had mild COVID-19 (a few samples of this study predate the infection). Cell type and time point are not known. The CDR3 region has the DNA TGCAGTGCTAGAGGAGCGCAGGCGGATAATTCACCCCTCCACTTT. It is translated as CSARGAQADNSPLHF.